The source of this TCR beta chain is a study of blood T cell repertoires in COVID-19. Study as a whole: Sources were T cells, B-cell-depleted T cells, or PBMCs; the material itself was cDNA or gDNA.

The germline V and J ends were trimmed by 3 bases and 7 bases, with 22 bases remaining between them. The CDR3 has 16 amino acids. Germline lookup yields CDR1 LNHDA and CDR2 SQIVND (reference sequence). Original methodology: For nucleated cells, counts were estimated from reference gene primer amplification. Some clones are missing from TCRdb's copy, which holds only in-frame ones; the method was immunoSEQ multiplex PCR. The V and J calls and clone size come from that table; D and trimming were worked out from the DNA. The sample includes hundreds of thousands of clones, 75% to 90% of them seen just once.

The receptor was isolated from a woman aged 55-69 years with acute or convalescent COVID-19. What was sequenced was peripheral blood. The chain employs TRBV19 and TRBJ2-7; D is possibly TRBD2 (6 bases). The chain's CDR3 is CASSIPGSGERGEQYF. The CDR3 bases are TGTGCCAGTAGTATCCCGGGTTCGGGGGAGAGGGGAGAGCAGTACTTC.